This T cell receptor (beta chain) was identified during a study of radiotherapy plus CTLA-4 blockade in lung cancer (dated by TCRdb to the late 2010s). Describing the broader study: Among enrolled patients, around 18% had an objective response and 25% to 35% reached disease control.

Concerning this clone: Its antigen specificity is not known. Qualities for individual bases were not recorded, and no much larger clone is one base off.

In this study, focal radiation therapy paired with CTLA-4 blockade (ipilimumab) was tested in patients who had chemo-refractory metastatic non-small-cell lung cancer. What the authors observed across the whole study: TCR clones derived from tumors expanded in peripheral blood after treatment with radiotherapy and ipilimumab. Increased serum interferon-beta after radiation, together with early dynamic changes in blood T cell clones, were reported to be the strongest predictors of response.

Library preparation employed the immunoSEQ multiplex PCR assay. TCRdb holds this immuneACCESS table with in-frame rearrangements only. Some clones are missing; in checked studies, unresolved V genes explain under half, and the rest has no known cause. The table for this sample lists 53,000 or so clones; 88% of them were counted only once. Of the sample, less than 9.5% falls within the top ten clones. Its CDR3 holds 13 amino acids, cysteine through phenylalanine. The only DNA kept is the CDR3, 39 bases in frame from the first base. Reading the germline V gene gives CDR1 SQVTM and CDR2 ANQGSEA. V sheds 1 base and J sheds 10 bases, leaving 16 bases between their ends.

This TCR derives from a human donor with non-small cell lung cancer whose response to radiotherapy plus ipilimumab could not be evaluated. The source was peripheral blood, collected from a patient treated with radiotherapy plus ipilimumab. This chain joins TRBV29-1 to TRBJ1-1; TRBD1 is perhaps the D gene, given 5 matching bases. The sequenced DNA is TGCAGCGTTGAAGTAGTCGGGAGCAGGGCAGCTTTCTTT. Its protein product is CSVEVVGSRAAFF. Full variable domain (CDR3 extended with the reference TRBV29-1 and TRBJ1-1 proteins): SAVISQKPSRDICQRGTSLTIQCQVDSQVTMMFWYRQQPGQSLTLIATANQGSEATYESGFVIDKFPISRPNLTFSTLTVSNMSPEDSSIYLCSVEVVGSRAAFFGQGTRLTVV.